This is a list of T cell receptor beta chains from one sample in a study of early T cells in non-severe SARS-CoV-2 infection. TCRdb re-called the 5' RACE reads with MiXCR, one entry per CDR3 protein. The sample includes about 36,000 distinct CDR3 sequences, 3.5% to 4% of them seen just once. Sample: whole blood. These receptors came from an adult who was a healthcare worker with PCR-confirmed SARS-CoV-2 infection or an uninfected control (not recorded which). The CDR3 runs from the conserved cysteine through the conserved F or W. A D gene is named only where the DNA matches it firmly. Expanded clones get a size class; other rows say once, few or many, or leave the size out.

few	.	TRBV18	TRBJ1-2	CASSPGAESNYGYTF	TGTGCCAGCTCACCCGGGGCAGAATCTAACTATGGCTACACCTTC
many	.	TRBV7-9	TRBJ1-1	CVSSLGWGRNTEAFF	TGTGTCAGCAGCTTAGGGTGGGGGAGAAACACTGAAGCTTTCTTT
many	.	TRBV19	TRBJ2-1	CASSRWDVNEQFF	TGTGCCAGTAGTAGATGGGACGTCAATGAGCAGTTCTTC
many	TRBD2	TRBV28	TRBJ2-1	CASSVRGRTLGGLFF	TGTGCCAGCAGTGTAAGGGGACGGACCCTCGGGGGGTTGTTCTTC
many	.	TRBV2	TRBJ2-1	CASNIGGSYNEQFF	TGTGCCAGCAACATAGGGGGATCCTACAATGAGCAGTTCTTC
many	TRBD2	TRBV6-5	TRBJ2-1	CASTTTGTSRNNEQFF	TGTGCCAGCACCACCACCGGGACTAGCAGGAACAATGAGCAGTTCTTC
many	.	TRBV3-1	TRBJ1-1	CASSQEGTVLLLRAFF	TGTGCCAGCAGCCAAGAAGGGACGGTCCTCCTCCTCAGGGCTTTCTTT
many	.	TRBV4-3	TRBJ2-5	CASSQGYLGAGTQYF	TGCGCCAGCAGCCAAGGGTATCTAGGGGCCGGGACCCAGTACTTC
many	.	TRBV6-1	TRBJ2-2	CASSEQGNTGELFF	TGTGCCAGCAGTGAACAGGGGAACACCGGGGAGCTGTTTTTT
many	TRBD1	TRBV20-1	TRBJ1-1	CSARSTGGVTEAFF	TGCAGTGCTAGATCCACAGGGGGCGTTACTGAAGCTTTCTTT
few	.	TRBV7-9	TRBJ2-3	CASSSSAATQYF	TGTGCCAGCAGCTCTTCCGCGGCGACGCAGTATTTT
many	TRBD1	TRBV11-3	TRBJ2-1	CASSSDAGTGGFAGGPVEQFF	TGTGCCAGCAGCTCTGACGCCGGGACAGGGGGCTTTGCGGGAGGGCCGGTTGAGCAGTTCTTC
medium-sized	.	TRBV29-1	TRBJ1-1	CSGESSMNTEAFF	TGCAGCGGTGAATCCAGCATGAACACTGAAGCTTTCTTT
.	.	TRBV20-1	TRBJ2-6	CSAPGDVANVLTF	TGCAGTGCTCCGGGAGACGTGGCCAACGTCCTGACTTTC
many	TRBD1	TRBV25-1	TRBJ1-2	CASSLTGPANYGYTF	TGTGCCAGCAGCCTGACAGGGCCCGCTAACTATGGCTACACCTTC
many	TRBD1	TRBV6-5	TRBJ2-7	CASSYSGQGAQEQYF	TGTGCCAGCAGTTACTCGGGGCAGGGGGCTCAAGAGCAGTACTTC
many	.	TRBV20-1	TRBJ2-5	CSAKARRTGETQYF	TGCAGTGCTAAAGCCCGGCGTACGGGGGAGACCCAGTACTTC
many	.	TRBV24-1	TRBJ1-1	CATSDNTEAFF	TGTGCCACCAGTGACAACACTGAAGCTTTCTTT
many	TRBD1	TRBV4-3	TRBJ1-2	CASSPGQTNYGYTF	TGCGCCAGCAGCCCGGGACAGACTAACTATGGCTACACCTTC
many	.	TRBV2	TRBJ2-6	CASSLYRASGANVLTF	TGTGCCAGCAGTCTCTATCGGGCTTCTGGGGCCAACGTCCTGACTTTC
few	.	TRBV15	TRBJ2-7	CATSRDSRGYEQYF	TGTGCCACCAGCAGAGATTCACGGGGATACGAGCAGTACTTC
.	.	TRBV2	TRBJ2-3	CASSEQGQVTDTQYF	TGTGCCAGCAGTGAACAGGGGCAGGTCACAGATACGCAGTATTTT
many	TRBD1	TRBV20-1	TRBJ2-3	CSAPKRSGTGKTDTQYF	TGCAGTGCTCCCAAAAGGTCCGGGACAGGGAAGACAGATACGCAGTATTTT
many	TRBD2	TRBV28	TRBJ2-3	CASRRAGGETDTQYF	TGTGCCAGTCGACGAGCGGGAGGAGAAACAGATACGCAGTATTTT
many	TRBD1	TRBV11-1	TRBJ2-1	CASSLLLPGQGNEQFF	TGTGCCAGCAGCTTGCTTCTTCCGGGACAGGGGAATGAGCAGTTCTTC
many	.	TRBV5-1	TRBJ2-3	CASRPQTEVTDTQYF	TGCGCCAGCCGTCCTCAGACAGAGGTCACAGATACGCAGTATTTT
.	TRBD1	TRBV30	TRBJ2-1	CAWSKRTGPISSYNEQFF	TGTGCCTGGAGTAAAAGGACAGGGCCGATCTCCTCCTACAATGAGCAGTTCTTC
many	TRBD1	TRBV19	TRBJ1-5	CASSGNRGNSNQPQHF	TGTGCCAGTAGTGGCAACAGGGGAAATAGCAATCAGCCCCAGCATTTT
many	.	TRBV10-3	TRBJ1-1	CAISELTGNTEAFF	TGTGCCATCAGTGAGTTGACAGGGAACACTGAAGCTTTCTTT
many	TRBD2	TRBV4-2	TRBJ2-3	CASSQDRSSGRLSTDTQYF	TGTGCCAGCAGCCAAGATCGGAGTAGCGGGAGATTGAGCACAGATACGCAGTATTTT
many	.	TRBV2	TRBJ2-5	CASSSSQETQYF	TGTGCCAGCAGTTCCAGCCAAGAGACCCAGTACTTC
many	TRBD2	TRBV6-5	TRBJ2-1	CASHRLAASYNEQFF	TGTGCCAGCCACCGACTAGCCGCCAGTTACAATGAGCAGTTCTTC
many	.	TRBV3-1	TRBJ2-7	CASSRGGILSYEQYF	TGTGCCAGCAGCCGGGGAGGAATCCTCTCCTACGAGCAGTACTTC
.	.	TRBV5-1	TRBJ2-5	CASSLFGGPGEETQYF	TGCGCCAGCAGCTTATTCGGTGGTCCAGGGGAGGAGACCCAGTACTTC
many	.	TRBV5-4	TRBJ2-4	CASSLTGEALKNIQYF	TGTGCCAGCAGCTTAACAGGGGAGGCCCTCAAAAACATTCAGTACTTC
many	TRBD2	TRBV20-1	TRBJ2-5	CSATKAGGTLQETQYF	TGCAGTGCTACTAAAGCGGGAGGCACTCTTCAAGAGACCCAGTACTTC
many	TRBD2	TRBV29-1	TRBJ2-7	CSVVGTSGILGEQYF	TGCAGCGTTGTGGGGACTAGCGGGATTCTTGGCGAGCAGTACTTC
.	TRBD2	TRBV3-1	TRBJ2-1	CASSQGLGLAASYNEQFF	TGTGCCAGCAGCCAAGGACTCGGCCTAGCGGCATCCTACAATGAGCAGTTCTTC
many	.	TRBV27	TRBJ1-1	CASSFSRANTEAFF	TGTGCCAGCAGTTTTAGTAGGGCGAACACTGAAGCTTTCTTT
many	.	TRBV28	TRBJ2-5	CASSSFLVGETQYF	TGTGCCAGCAGTTCCTTCCTTGTAGGAGAGACCCAGTACTTC
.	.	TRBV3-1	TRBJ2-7	CASSQVTYEQYF	TGTGCCAGCAGCCAAGTGACCTACGAGCAGTACTTC
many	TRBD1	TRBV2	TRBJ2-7	CASKLDRNPSEQYF	TGTGCCAGCAAATTGGACAGGAACCCTTCCGAGCAGTACTTC
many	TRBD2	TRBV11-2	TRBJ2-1	CASSLTSASSYNEQFF	TGTGCCAGCAGCTTAACTAGCGCAAGCTCCTACAATGAGCAGTTCTTC
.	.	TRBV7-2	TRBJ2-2	CASSLMGLITGELFF	TGTGCCAGCAGCTTAATGGGGCTTATCACCGGGGAGCTGTTTTTT
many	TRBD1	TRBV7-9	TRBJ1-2	CASSPGQGLNYGYTF	TGTGCCAGCAGCCCCGGACAGGGCCTTAACTATGGCTACACCTTC
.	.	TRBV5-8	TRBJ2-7	CASSLAGGGAYEQYF	TGTGCCAGCAGCTTGGCCGGAGGAGGAGCCTACGAGCAGTACTTC
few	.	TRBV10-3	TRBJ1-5	CAISPDGFNQPQHF	TGTGCCATCAGTCCCGACGGATTTAATCAGCCCCAGCATTTT
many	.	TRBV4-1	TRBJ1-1	CASSQVRAGMSEAFF	TGCGCCAGCAGCCAAGTGAGAGCAGGGATGTCTGAAGCTTTCTTT